Listed here is a single TCR beta chain. Antigen unknown. The data are from a study of vaccination effects on CD4 cells after COVID-19. Antigen-specific CD4+ T cells were first expanded with viral peptide pools by the ViraFEST assay and only then sequenced. Culture lasted over 9 days before CD4+ T cell isolation. None of these healthy vaccinees had been infected with SARS-CoV-2 before vaccination. PBMC cultures contained approximately 1.8 million cells per well, 9.5 to 10 IU/ml IL-2 and 10 ug/ml peptides. The CDR3 has 14 amino acids. CDR1 is SGHDN and CDR2 is FVKESK in the germline V gene. The V gene lost 1 base and the J gene lost 8 bases, with 14 bases spanning the gap. The data were produced by immunoSEQ multiplex PCR, yet TCRdb's version contains in-frame clones alone and is incomplete. Among approximately 70,000 clones listed, roughly 74% were seen once. Overall study findings and caveats: Late after vaccination, infection- and vaccine-induced clones showed marked clonal contraction.

Specimen: CD4+ T cells from PBMCs cultured with HCoV-NL63 spike peptides, collected before COVID-19 vaccination. V and J are TRBV14 and TRBJ1-2; no firm D call. This sequence originates from a human donor who received a COVID-19 vaccine. Here the CDR3 reads CASSQGSLGEGYTF. The CDR3 nucleotides are TGTGCCAGCAGCCAAGGATCCCTCGGGGAGGGCTACACCTTC.